This T cell receptor (beta chain) was documented in a study of radiation and T cells in renal cell carcinoma. Overall study results and limits: Without pretreatment biopsies, baseline tumor clonotype presence was undetermined.

Regarding this clone: Its cognate antigen is unknown.

Generated by immunoSEQ multiplex PCR, the TCRdb table keeps only in-frame clones and is missing some. The sample yields about 78,000 clones, 80% to 90% seen once. V was clipped by 3 bases and J by 9 bases, with 17 bases between them. The CDR3 is 14 amino acids. Germline assignment: CDR1 SNHLY and CDR2 FYNNEI. Time point described: blood 4 weeks post-SBRT, at nephrectomy. Regarding treatment: 15 Gy SBRT to primary tumor, nephrectomy 4 weeks later. Sequences were derived from blood, sampled from a patient whose treatment included radiotherapy and nephrectomy. This chain connects TRBV2 to TRBJ1-2, with a tentative D call TRBD1 (5 bases). The receptor comes from a woman aged 70-85 years with renal cell carcinoma. The CDR3 sequence is CASSEEGDRDSYTF. The CDR3 nucleotides read TGTGCCAGCAGTGAGGAAGGGGACCGTGATAGCTACACCTTC.